This T cell receptor (beta chain) was sequenced during a study of T cell repertoires and HLA-DP antigens. There are a few counts of this clone. The target antigen is unknown. TCRdb's copy holds only in-frame clones and misses some; the assay was immunoSEQ multiplex PCR. The data show over 60,000 clones, with around 80% seen just once and roughly 1.5% held by the top ten. Germline V gene data show CDR1 as SGDLS and CDR2 as YYNGEE. J lost 7 bases, V lost 3 bases, and 1 base had no gene match. The CDR3 has 13 amino acids. The sequence was obtained from a man aged 55-75 years in good health and CMV-seronegative. The rearrangement joins TRBV9 to TRBJ2-1; TRBD2 aligns across 10 bases. The sequencing sample was made of CD4+ T cells from PBMCs. The CDR3 coding sequence is TGTGCCAGCAGCGAGGGACTAGCGAATGAGCAGTTCTTC. It translates to CASSEGLANEQFF.